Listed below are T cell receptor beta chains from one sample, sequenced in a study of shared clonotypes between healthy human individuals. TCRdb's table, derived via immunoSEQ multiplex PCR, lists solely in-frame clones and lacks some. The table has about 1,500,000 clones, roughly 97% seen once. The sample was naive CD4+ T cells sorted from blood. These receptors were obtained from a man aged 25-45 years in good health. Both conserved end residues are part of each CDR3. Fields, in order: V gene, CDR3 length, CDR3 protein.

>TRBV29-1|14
CSVAVAGVKNEQFF
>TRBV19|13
CASGTNSNQPQHF
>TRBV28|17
CASRGLAGGAFTDTQYF
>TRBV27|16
CASSLSWQVLYSEQYF
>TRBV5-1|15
CASSLLQGLTDTQYF
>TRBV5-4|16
CASSLYGTSGYNEQFF
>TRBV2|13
CASRKTGHQPQHF
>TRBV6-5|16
CASSYARDRFTDTQYF
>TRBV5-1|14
CASSFLGSQETQYF
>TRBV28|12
CATREASYGYTF
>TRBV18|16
CASSPYDILLNTEAFF
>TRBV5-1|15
CASSSFPGPSTEAFF
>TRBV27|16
CASSLLGKPSTDTQYF